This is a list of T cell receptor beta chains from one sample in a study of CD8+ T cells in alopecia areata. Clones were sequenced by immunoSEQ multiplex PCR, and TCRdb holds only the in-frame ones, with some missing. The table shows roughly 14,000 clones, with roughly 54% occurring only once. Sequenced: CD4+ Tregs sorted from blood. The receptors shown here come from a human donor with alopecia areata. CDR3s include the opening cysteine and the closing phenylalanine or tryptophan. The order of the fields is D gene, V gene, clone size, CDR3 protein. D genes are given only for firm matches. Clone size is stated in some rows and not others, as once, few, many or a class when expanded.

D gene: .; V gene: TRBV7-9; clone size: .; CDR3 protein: CASSYRDTQYF
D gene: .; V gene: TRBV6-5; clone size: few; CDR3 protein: CASSYSGGPTYEQYF
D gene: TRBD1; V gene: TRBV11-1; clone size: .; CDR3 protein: CASSNRDRDYNEQFF
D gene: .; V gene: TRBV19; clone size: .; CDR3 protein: CASSTRLFSGYGYTF
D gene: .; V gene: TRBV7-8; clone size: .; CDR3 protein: CASSLVGGKRAF
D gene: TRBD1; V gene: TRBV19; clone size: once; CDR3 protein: CASRSGGSDTQYF
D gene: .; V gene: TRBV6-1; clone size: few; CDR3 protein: CASRKPGPQNNEQFF
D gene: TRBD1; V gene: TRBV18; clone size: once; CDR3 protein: CASSPRVRDRYNQPQHF
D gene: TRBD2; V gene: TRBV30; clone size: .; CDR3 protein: CAQSREDSYEQYF
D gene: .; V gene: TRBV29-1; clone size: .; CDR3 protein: CSVVEGWTEAFF
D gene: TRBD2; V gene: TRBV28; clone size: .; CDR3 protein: CASSPDPGLVFSGNEQYF
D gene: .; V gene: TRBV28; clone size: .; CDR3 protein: CASSPQGGYNEQFF
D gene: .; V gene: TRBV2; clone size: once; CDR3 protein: CASYSGDGGYTF
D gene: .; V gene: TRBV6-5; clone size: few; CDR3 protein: CASTDPGHTYEQYF
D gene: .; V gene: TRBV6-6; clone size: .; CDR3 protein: CAGSTGRDTQYF
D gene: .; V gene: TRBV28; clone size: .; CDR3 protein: CATGGSYSYEQYF
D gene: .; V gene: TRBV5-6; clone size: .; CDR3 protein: CASSRRGEQYF
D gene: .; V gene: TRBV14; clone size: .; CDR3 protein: CASSQRGYGYTF
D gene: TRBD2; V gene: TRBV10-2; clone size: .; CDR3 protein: CASSGTSNYEQYF
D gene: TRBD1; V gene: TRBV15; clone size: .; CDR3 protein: CATSRGDRPNYGYTF
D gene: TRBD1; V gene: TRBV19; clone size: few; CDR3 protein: CASSFLRQGAEAFF
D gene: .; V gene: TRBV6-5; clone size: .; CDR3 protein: CASSYPGALGYTF
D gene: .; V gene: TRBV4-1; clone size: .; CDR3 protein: CASSFGGLPNEKLFF
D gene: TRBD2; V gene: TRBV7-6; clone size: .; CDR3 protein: CASSLALLWLAGATGELFF
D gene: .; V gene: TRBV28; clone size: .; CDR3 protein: CASSFPWAQETQYF
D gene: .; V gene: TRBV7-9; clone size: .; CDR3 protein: CASSSRRGTEAFF
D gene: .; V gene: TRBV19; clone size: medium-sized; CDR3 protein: CASSKLADLNQPQHF
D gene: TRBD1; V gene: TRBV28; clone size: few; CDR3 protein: CASSRTGPNQPQHF
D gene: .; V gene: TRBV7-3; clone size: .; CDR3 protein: CASSLSGSETQYF
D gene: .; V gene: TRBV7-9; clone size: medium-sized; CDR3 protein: CASTATAMNTEAFF
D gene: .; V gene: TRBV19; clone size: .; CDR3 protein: CASSLRGTYGYTF
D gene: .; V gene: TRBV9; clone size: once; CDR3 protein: CASSAANYGYTF
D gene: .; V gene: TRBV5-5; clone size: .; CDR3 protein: CASSLGWGAGEKLFF